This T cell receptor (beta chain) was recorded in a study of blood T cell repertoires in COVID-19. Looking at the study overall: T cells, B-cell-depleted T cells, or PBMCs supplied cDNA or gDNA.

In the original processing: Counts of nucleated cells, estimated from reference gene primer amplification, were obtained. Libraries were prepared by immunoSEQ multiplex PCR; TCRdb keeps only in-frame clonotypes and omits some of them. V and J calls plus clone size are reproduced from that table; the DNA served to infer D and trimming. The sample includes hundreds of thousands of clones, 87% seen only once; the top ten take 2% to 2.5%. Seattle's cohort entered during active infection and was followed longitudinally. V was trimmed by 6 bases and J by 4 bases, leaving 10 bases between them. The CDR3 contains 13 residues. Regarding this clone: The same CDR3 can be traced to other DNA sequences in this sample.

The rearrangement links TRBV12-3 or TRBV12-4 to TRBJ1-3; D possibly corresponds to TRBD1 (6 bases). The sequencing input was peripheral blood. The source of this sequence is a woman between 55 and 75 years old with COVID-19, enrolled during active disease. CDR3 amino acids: CASSRGGGNTIYF. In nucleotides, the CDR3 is TGTGCCAGCAGCAGAGGGGGAGGAAACACCATATATTTT.